This TCR delta chain was observed in a study of human gamma delta and Vdelta1 T cells. Study-wide results and limits: Delta One T cells were reportedly polyclonal and broadly cytotoxic against acute myeloid leukemia.

TCRdb repeated clone calling on the PCR reads with CATT. Of roughly 6,700 delta-chain clones listed, about two fifths were seen once; the top ten hold approximately 6%. Looked up from germline, CDR1 is TSWWSYY and CDR2 is QGS. Unmatched junction bases numbered 24, after V lost 1 base and J lost 0 bases. The CDR3 runs to 23 residues. This clone was observed a single time. As yet, its antigen is unknown. This may be a read error, as it is one base from a much larger clone. The sample has other DNA sequences that encode this CDR3 too. The V call is TRDV1, the J call TRDJ1; 9 bases match TRDD3. The receptor comes from a human donor in good health. The specimen sequenced was Vdelta1 gamma-delta T cells from blood grown in culture (DOT cells). The CDR3 nucleotides are TGTGCTCTTGGGGAACCCCGGTGGACCGTTGGCGTACTGGGGGAACCGTACACCGATAAACTCATCTTT. It is translated as CALGEPRWTVGVLGEPYTDKLIF.